The following is a TCR beta chain sequence with its context. The antigen is not known. RNA in amounts of roughly 0.5 to 1 ug was reverse transcribed with random hexamers. TCRdb itself ran the immunoSEQ multiplex PCR reads through MiXCR, one entry per CDR3 protein. Here the sample spans some 140,000 distinct CDR3 sequences, around 93% being singletons. These data originate in a study of CD8 T cells in Susac syndrome. Study-wide background: Within the sequenced Susac syndrome patient group, more than 5 exhibited active disease and roughly 8 were in remission.

Study-wide results and caveats: Acknowledgment was made by the study that its TCR sequencing and HLA analysis involved a relatively small number of individuals.

Trimming pared 3 bases from V and 0 bases from J, leaving 12 bases between. Germline values: CDR1 GTSNPN, CDR2 SVGIG (reference sequence). This CDR3 is built from 15 residues. Sequencing was done on a sample of CD8+ T cells from PBMCs. This TCR derives from a human donor with Susac syndrome. V and J are TRBV30 and TRBJ2-1, with D unclear. The CDR3 loop reads CAWRSEPSSYNEQFF. The CDR3 DNA sequence: TGTGCCTGGAGGTCAGAGCCTAGCTCCTACAATGAGCAGTTCTTC.